This T cell receptor (beta chain) was recorded in a study of T cells after yellow fever vaccination. Study details: Each low-cell-number fraction was prepared by means of SMART-Seq v4 Ultra Low Input.

MiXCR, run by TCRdb on the 5' RACE reads, gives a single entry per CDR3 protein. The sample has some 300,000 distinct CDR3 sequences; roughly 8% are singletons. This clonotype has only a few counts. This sequence was found in a man aged 18 to 29 who received the YFV17D yellow fever vaccine. The material sequenced was PBMCs, taken about 41 days after the first yellow fever vaccination.

CDR3: CASSRDNNFNYGYTF. The CDR3 bases are TGTGCCAGCAGCCGGGACAACAACTTTAACTATGGCTACACCTTC. V and J are TRBV6-1 and TRBJ1-2, with D perhaps matching TRBD1 (6 bases). CDR1 is MNHNS, CDR2 SASEGT, per germline. The germline V and J ends were trimmed by 6 bases and 1 base, with 15 bases remaining between them. CDR3 length: 15 amino acids.